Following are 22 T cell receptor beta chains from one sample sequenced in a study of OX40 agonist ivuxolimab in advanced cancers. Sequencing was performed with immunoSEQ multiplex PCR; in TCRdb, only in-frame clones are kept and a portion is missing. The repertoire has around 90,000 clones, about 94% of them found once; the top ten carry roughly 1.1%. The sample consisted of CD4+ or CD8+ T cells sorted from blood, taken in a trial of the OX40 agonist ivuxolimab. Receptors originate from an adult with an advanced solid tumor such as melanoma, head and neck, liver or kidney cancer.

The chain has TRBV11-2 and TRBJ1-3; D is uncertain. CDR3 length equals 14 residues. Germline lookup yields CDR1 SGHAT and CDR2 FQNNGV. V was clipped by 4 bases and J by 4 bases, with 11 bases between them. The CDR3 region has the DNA TGTGCCAGCAGCTCCCCTGCGGGGGGAAACACCATATATTTT. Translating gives CASSSPAGGNTIYF.

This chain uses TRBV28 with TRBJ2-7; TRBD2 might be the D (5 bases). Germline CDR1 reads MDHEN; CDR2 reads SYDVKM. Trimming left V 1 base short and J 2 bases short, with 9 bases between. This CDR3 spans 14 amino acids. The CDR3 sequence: CASSLFSVTYEQYF. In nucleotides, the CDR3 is TGTGCCAGCAGTTTATTTAGCGTGACCTACGAGCAGTACTTC.

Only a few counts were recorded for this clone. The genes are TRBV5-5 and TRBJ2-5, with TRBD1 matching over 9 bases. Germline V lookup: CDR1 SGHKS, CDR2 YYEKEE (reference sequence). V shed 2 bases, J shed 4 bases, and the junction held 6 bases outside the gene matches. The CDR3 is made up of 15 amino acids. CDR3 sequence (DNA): TGTGCCAGCAGCTTCCGGGACAGGGTGGGAGAGACCCAGTACTTC. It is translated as CASSFRDRVGETQYF.

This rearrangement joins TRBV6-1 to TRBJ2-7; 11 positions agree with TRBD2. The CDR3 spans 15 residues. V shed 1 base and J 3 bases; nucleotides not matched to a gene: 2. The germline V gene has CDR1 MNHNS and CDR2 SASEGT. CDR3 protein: CASSEELAGGYEQYF. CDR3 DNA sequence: TGTGCCAGCAGTGAAGAGCTAGCGGGAGGCTACGAGCAGTACTTC.

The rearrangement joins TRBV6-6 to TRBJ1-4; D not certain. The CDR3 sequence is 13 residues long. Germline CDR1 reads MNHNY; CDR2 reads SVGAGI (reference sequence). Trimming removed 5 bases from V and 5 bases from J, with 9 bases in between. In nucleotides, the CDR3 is TGTGCCAGCAGTCGGCAGATCAATGAAAAACTGTTTTTT. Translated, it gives CASSRQINEKLFF.

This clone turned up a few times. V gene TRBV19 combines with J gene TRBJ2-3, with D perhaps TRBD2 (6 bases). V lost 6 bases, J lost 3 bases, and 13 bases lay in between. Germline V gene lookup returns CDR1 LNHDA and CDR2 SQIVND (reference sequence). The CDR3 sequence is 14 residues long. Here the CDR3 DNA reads TGTGCCAGTAGACCAGCAGGAGGGACAGATACGCAGTATTTT. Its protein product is CASRPAGGTDTQYF.

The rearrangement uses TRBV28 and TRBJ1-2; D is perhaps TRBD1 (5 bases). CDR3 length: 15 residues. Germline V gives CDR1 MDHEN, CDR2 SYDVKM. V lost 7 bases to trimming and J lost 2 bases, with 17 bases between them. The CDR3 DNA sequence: TGTGCCAGCACCCTCGCCCCAGGGCTGAACTATGGCTACACCTTC. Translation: CASTLAPGLNYGYTF.

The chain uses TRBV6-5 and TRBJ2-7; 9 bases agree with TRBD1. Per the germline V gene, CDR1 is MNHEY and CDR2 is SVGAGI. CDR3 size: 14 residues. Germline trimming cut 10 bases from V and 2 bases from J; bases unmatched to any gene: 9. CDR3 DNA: TGTGCCATAGCGCGGGACAGGGCAGCCTACGAGCAGTACTTC. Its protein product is CAIARDRAAYEQYF.

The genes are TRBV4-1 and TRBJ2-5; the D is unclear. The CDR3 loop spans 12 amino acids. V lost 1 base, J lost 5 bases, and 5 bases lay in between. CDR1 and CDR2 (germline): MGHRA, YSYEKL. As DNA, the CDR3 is TGCGCCAGCAGCCAAGTAAGGGAGACCCAGTACTTC. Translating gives CASSQVRETQYF.

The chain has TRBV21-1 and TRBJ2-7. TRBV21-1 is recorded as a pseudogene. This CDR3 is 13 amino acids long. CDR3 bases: TGTGCCAGCAGTCCTGGCCGCAGCCACGAGCAGTACTTC. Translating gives CASSPGRSHEQYF.

The CDR3 DNA is TGTGCCAGCAGCGTAGGGCCTGGGGATACGCAGTATTTT. Its translation is CASSVGPGDTQYF. The chain carries TRBV9 and TRBJ2-3; D call uncertain. CDR1 and CDR2 (germline): SGDLS, YYNGEE. The CDR3 length is 13 residues. The germline V and J ends were trimmed by 0 bases and 6 bases, with 8 bases remaining between them.

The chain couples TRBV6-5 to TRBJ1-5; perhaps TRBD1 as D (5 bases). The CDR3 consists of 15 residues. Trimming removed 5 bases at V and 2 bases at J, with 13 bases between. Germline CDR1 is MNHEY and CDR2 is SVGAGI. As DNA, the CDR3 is TGTGCCAGCAGTAGGAAGGGGAACGGCAATCAGCCCCAGCATTTT. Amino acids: CASSRKGNGNQPQHF.

As DNA, the CDR3 is TGTGCCAGCAGCTTCTTACAGAGCTCTGGGGCCAACGTCCTGACTTTC. Amino acid sequence: CASSFLQSSGANVLTF. The genes are TRBV5-4 and TRBJ2-6; no firm D call. With 2 bases removed from V and 0 bases from J, the gap between germline ends came to 9 bases. The germline V gene encodes CDR1 SGHNT and CDR2 YYREEE (reference sequence). The CDR3 spans 16 residues. Looking up the rest from reference TRBV5-4 and TRBJ2-6 gives the full variable domain: ETGVTQSPTHLIKTRGQQVTLRCSSQSGHNTVSWYQQALGQGPQFIFQYYREEENGRGNFPPRFSGLQFPNYSSELNVNALELDDSALYLCASSFLQSSGANVLTFGAGSRLTVL.

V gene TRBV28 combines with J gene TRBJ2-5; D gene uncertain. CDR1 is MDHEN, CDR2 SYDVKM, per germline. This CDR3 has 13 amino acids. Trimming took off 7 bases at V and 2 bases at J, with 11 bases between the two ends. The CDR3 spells CASTRYQQETQYF. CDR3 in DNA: TGTGCCAGCACTCGATATCAACAAGAGACCCAGTACTTC.

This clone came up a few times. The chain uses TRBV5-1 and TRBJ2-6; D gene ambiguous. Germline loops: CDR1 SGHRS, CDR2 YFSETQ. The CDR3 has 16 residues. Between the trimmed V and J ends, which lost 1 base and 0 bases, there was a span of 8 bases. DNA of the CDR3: TGCGCCAGCAGCTTGTTCAGGAACTCTGGGGCCAACGTCCTGACTTTC. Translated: CASSLFRNSGANVLTF.

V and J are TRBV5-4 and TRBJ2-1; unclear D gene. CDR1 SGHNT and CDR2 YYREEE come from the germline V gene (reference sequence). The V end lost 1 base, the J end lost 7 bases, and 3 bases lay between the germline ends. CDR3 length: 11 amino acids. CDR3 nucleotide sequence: TGTGCCAGCAGCTTGATGAATGAGCAGTTCTTC. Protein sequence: CASSLMNEQFF.

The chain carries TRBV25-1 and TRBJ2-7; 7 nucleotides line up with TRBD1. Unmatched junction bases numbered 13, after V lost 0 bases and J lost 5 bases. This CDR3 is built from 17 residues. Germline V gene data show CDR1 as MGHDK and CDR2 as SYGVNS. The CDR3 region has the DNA TGTGCCAGCAGTGAATACGGCAGGGGGTCCGCCCTCCACGAGCAGTACTTC. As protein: CASSEYGRGSALHEQYF.

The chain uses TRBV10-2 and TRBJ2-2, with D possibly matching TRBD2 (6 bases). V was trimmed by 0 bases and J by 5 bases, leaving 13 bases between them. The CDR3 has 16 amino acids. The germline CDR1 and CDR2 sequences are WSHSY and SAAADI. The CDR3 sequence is CASSESSGGATGELFF. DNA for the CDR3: TGCGCCAGCAGTGAGTCGAGTGGAGGGGCGACCGGGGAGCTGTTTTTT.

CDR3 sequence: CASSMGQTQETQYF. The CDR3 bases are TGCGCCAGCAGCATGGGACAGACCCAAGAGACCCAGTACTTC. The chain combines TRBV5-1 with TRBJ2-5; TRBD1 matches 7 bases. CDR1 is SGHRS and CDR2 is YFSETQ in the germline V gene. The CDR3 loop spans 14 amino acids. The V gene end was trimmed by 4 bases and the J gene end by 1 base; junction bases not matched to a gene: 4.

The CDR3 here is CASSASGTGLGEQYF. For the CDR3, the DNA is TGTGCCAGCAGCGCCTCCGGGACAGGGCTTGGCGAGCAGTACTTC. The chain couples TRBV7-9 to TRBJ2-7; TRBD1 matches at 9 bases. The CDR3 has 15 amino acids. CDR1 SEHNR and CDR2 FQNEAQ come from the germline V gene (reference sequence). The V gene end was trimmed by 5 bases and the J gene end by 6 bases; junction bases not matched to a gene: 11. Together with reference TRBV7-9 and TRBJ2-7, the CDR3 gives the full variable domain: DTGVSQNPRHKITKRGQNVTFRCDPISEHNRLYWYRQTLGQGPEFLTYFQNEAQLEKSRLLSDRFSAERPKGSFSTLEIQRTEQGDSAMYLCASSASGTGLGEQYFGPGTRLTVT.

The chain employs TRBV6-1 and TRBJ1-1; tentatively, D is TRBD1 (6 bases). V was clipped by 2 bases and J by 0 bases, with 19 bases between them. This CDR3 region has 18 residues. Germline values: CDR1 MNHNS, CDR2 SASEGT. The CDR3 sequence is CASSEWARAGVMNTEAFF. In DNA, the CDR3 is TGTGCCAGCAGTGAATGGGCTCGGGCAGGGGTAATGAACACTGAAGCTTTCTTT.

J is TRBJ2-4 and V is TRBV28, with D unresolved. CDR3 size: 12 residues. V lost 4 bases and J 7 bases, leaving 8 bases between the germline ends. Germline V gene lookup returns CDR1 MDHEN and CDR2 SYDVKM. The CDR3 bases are TGTGCCAGCAGTTCGGAAAGGAACATTCAGTACTTC. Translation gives CASSSERNIQYF.